One sample yielded the 10 T cell receptor beta chains listed below, sequenced in a study of blood T cell repertoires in COVID-19. The method was immunoSEQ multiplex PCR; TCRdb's version includes in-frame clones alone and lacks a portion of them. The sample holds roughly 360,000 clones, approximately 77% seen once. Sequencing was performed on peripheral blood. The receptor source for this set is a human donor with acute or convalescent COVID-19. The donor label of this sample is uncertain.

The chain employs TRBV6-5 and TRBJ2-2, with a tentative D call TRBD2 (6 bases). Germline values: CDR1 MNHEY, CDR2 SVGAGI. V dropped 4 bases and J dropped 4 bases, with 10 bases sitting between them. The CDR3 length is 14 residues. DNA for the CDR3: TGTGCCAGCAGTTTAATGGGGGGCACCGGGGAGCTGTTTTTT. Encoded protein: CASSLMGGTGELFF.

The J gene is TRBJ2-2, the V gene TRBV7-9; 9 bases are shared with TRBD2. Germline assignment: CDR1 SEHNR and CDR2 FQNEAQ (reference sequence). V gave up 4 bases and J gave up 1 base; unmatched junction bases: 4. This CDR3 region has 16 residues. CDR3 bases: TGTGCCAGCAGCTCGGCGGGAGGGGTGAACACCGGGGAGCTGTTTTTT. Translated: CASSSAGGVNTGELFF.

This clone was seen more than once but under ten times. The chain uses TRBV5-4 and TRBJ2-1, with TRBD2 matching over 9 bases. Germline V gives CDR1 SGHNT, CDR2 YYREEE (reference sequence). The trim removed 2 bases at V and 5 bases at J, leaving 5 bases unmatched. The CDR3 spans 15 residues. The CDR3, as DNA: TGTGCCAGCAGCTTAGCGGGGGGTTATAACAATGAGCAGTTCTTC. As protein: CASSLAGGYNNEQFF.

This clone was counted many times. This chain joins TRBV11-2 and TRBJ2-7; D is perhaps TRBD2 (5 bases). The CDR3 covers 15 residues. Deletions cut 6 bases from V and 6 bases from J, with 21 bases between. Germline values: CDR1 SGHAT, CDR2 FQNNGV. CDR3 sequence: CASRPWGSEGIEQYF. CDR3 nucleotide sequence: TGTGCCAGCAGACCCTGGGGTAGCGAAGGGATCGAGCAGTACTTC.

The CDR3 coding sequence is TGTGCCAGCAGTGCACAGGGCTTTGGAGGCTACACCTTC. Translating it yields CASSAQGFGGYTF. The V call is TRBV2, the J call TRBJ1-2, with a possible D match to TRBD1 (6 bases). The V end lost 4 bases, the J end lost 8 bases, and 14 bases lay between the germline ends. The germline CDR1 and CDR2 sequences are SNHLY and FYNNEI. CDR3 length: 13 amino acids.

The J gene is TRBJ2-7, the V gene TRBV19, with 11 bases lining up with TRBD2. The CDR3 contains 15 residues. J lost 0 bases, V lost 5 bases, and 3 bases had no gene match. CDR1 and CDR2 from the germline V gene are LNHDA and SQIVND (reference sequence). The CDR3, as DNA: TGTGCCAGTAGTTTCACTAGCGGGGGCTCCTACGAGCAGTACTTC. Protein: CASSFTSGGSYEQYF.

The chain recombines TRBV18 with TRBJ1-1, with D unresolved. V was trimmed by 3 bases and J by 7 bases, leaving 9 bases between them. The CDR3 covers 12 residues. CDR1 and CDR2 from the germline V gene are KGHSH and LQKENI. For the CDR3, the DNA is TGTGCCAGCTCACCTCAGGTAAATGAAGCTTTCTTT. Translated: CASSPQVNEAFF.

The chain employs TRBV20-1 and TRBJ1-4; D uncertain. V lost 6 bases and J lost 16, with 18 bases in between. The CDR3 extends over 11 amino acids. Germline-derived CDR1 and CDR2 are DFQATT and SNEGSKA (reference sequence). CDR3: CSAPIAGIQFF. DNA for the CDR3: TGCAGTGCGCCGATCGCCGGGATACAGTTTTTT.

The rearrangement links TRBV2 to TRBJ2-2; 10 bases line up with TRBD1. Trimming at V came to 8 bases and at J to 3 bases, leaving 6 bases not matched to a gene. Germline lookup yields CDR1 SNHLY and CDR2 FYNNEI. This CDR3 comprises 15 residues. As DNA, the CDR3 is TGTGCCAGCCGGAAGGACAGGGGGTACACCGGGGAGCTGTTTTTT. It yields the protein CASRKDRGYTGELFF. The entire variable domain, with the rest obtained from reference TRBV2 and TRBJ2-2, is as follows: EPEVTQTPSHQVTQMGQEVILRCVPISNHLYFYWYRQILGQKVEFLVSFYNNEISEKSEIFDDQFSVERPDGSNFTLKIRSTKLEDSAMYFCASRKDRGYTGELFFGEGSRLTVL.

CDR3 DNA: TGTGCCAGCAGCGGGGCCGAGACCCAGTACTTC. Its protein is CASSGAETQYF. The chain employs TRBV9 and TRBJ2-5; D is unclear. The CDR3 has 11 amino acids. CDR1 is SGDLS, CDR2 YYNGEE, per germline. V gave up 3 bases and J gave up 5 bases, with 5 bases separating them.